These 29 T cell receptor beta chains were all obtained from the same sample, sequenced in a study of cytomegalovirus exposure and HLA in healthy donors. The PCR had 60 Vbeta and 13 Jbeta primers. The protocol was immunoSEQ multiplex PCR, while the TCRdb copy is restricted to in-frame clones and leaves out a portion. The sample carries about 100,000 clones, roughly 85% recorded once. Sequencing was done on a sample of PBMCs. The receptors were gathered from a man aged 40-55 years in good health and CMV-seronegative.

V is TRBV6-4 and J is TRBJ2-1; D remains ambiguous. The germline V and J ends were trimmed by 3 bases and 4 bases, with 7 bases remaining between them. The germline gives CDR1 MRHNA, CDR2 SNTAGT. The length of the CDR3 is 13 residues. This CDR3 reads CASSEQEYNEQFF. The CDR3 DNA is TGTGCCAGCAGTGAGCAGGAATACAATGAGCAGTTCTTC.

V gene TRBV6-1 combines with J gene TRBJ2-7; D call uncertain. With 6 bases removed from V and 0 bases from J, the gap between germline ends came to 6 bases. The CDR3 sequence is 12 residues long. Germline lookup yields CDR1 MNHNS and CDR2 SASEGT. The CDR3 DNA follows: TGTGCCAGCAGGGGCAGCTCCTACGAGCAGTACTTC. Protein: CASRGSSYEQYF.

The gene calls are TRBV6-5 and TRBJ1-2, with a weak D call TRBD1 (6 bases). The CDR3 has 13 residues. Looked up from germline, CDR1 is MNHEY and CDR2 is SVGAGI. Trimming removed 4 bases from V and 2 bases from J, with 8 bases in between. The CDR3 spells CASSSQGNYGYTF. The CDR3 nucleotides are TGTGCCAGCAGTTCCCAGGGGAACTATGGCTACACCTTC.

This chain links TRBV4-3 with TRBJ1-1, with D unresolved. The CDR3 runs to 14 residues. The V end was cut by 3 bases, the J end by 11 bases, with 19 bases between. Per the germline V gene, CDR1 is LGHNA and CDR2 is YSLEER. This CDR3 is CASSQGRPSPLAFF. CDR3 sequence (DNA): TGCGCCAGCAGCCAGGGCAGGCCCTCACCACTGGCTTTCTTT.

This clone is a singleton in its sample. The chain uses TRBV18 and TRBJ1-1, with 7 bases identical to TRBD1. The CDR3 totals 19 residues. V trimming: 2 bases; J trimming: 4 bases; junction bases outside the gene matches: 19. CDR1 and CDR2 (germline): KGHSH, LQKENI. Here the CDR3 reads CASSPSLGEEGARGTEAFF. CDR3 nucleotide sequence: TGTGCCAGCTCACCATCTTTAGGAGAGGAGGGGGCGCGGGGCACTGAAGCTTTCTTT. Full variable domain (remainder filled in from reference TRBV18 and TRBJ1-1): NAGVMQNPRHLVRRRGQEARLRCSPMKGHSHVYWYRQLPEEGLKFMVYLQKENIIDESGMPKERFSAEFPKEGPSILRIQQVVRGDSAAYFCASSPSLGEEGARGTEAFFGQGTRLTVV.

This sequence joins TRBV19 and TRBJ2-5; a possible D gene is TRBD2 (6 bases). The germline gives CDR1 LNHDA, CDR2 SQIVND (reference sequence). CDR3 size: 15 residues. Between the trimmed V and J ends, which lost 7 bases and 4 bases, there was a span of 19 bases. This chain's CDR3 is CASMAGRLGGETQYF. Here the CDR3 DNA reads TGTGCCAGTATGGCGGGCAGGCTGGGGGGAGAGACCCAGTACTTC.

This clone was detected only a few times. The chain employs TRBV2 and TRBJ1-2; D possibly corresponds to TRBD1 (6 bases). V was cut by 6 bases and J by 8 bases, with 16 bases left in between. Germline CDR1 is SNHLY and CDR2 is FYNNEI. The CDR3 spans 13 residues. The CDR3 reads CASRLDSLLGYTF. The DNA of the CDR3 is TGTGCCAGCAGATTGGACAGCCTCTTAGGCTACACCTTC. Together with reference TRBV2 and TRBJ1-2, the CDR3 gives the full variable domain: EPEVTQTPSHQVTQMGQEVILRCVPISNHLYFYWYRQILGQKVEFLVSFYNNEISEKSEIFDDQFSVERPDGSNFTLKIRSTKLEDSAMYFCASRLDSLLGYTFGSGTRLTVV.

The J gene is TRBJ2-5, the V gene TRBV7-8, with 7 bases lining up with TRBD2. The CDR3 sequence is 14 residues long. CDR1 and CDR2 (germline): SGHVS, FQNEAQ. With 3 bases clipped from V and 0 bases from J, the junction kept 1 base outside the gene matches. CDR3 amino acids: CASSFGTNQETQYF. CDR3 coding DNA: TGTGCCAGCAGCTTCGGGACTAACCAAGAGACCCAGTACTTC.

The rearrangement links TRBV6-4 to TRBJ2-2; TRBD1 agrees at 11 bases. J lost 3 bases, V lost 0 bases, and 6 bases had no gene match. The CDR3 spans 18 residues. Germline V gene data show CDR1 as MRHNA and CDR2 as SNTAGT. Written as DNA, the CDR3 is TGTGCCAGCAGTGACTCGGCTGGACAGGGGGCGTACACCGGGGAGCTGTTTTTT. Its translation: CASSDSAGQGAYTGELFF.

The chain uses TRBV7-3 and TRBJ2-7, with TRBD2 as a possible D gene (5 bases). V lost 4 bases, J lost 2 bases, and 15 bases lay in between. The CDR3 covers 15 residues. CDR1 SGHTA and CDR2 FQGTGA come from the germline V gene. The CDR3 DNA reads as TGTGCCAGCAGCTACCGGGGAGAATATCCCTACGAGCAGTACTTC. Amino acid sequence: CASSYRGEYPYEQYF.

This chain joins TRBV5-4 and TRBJ1-2, with D perhaps TRBD1 (5 bases). In germline, CDR1 is SGHNT, CDR2 YYREEE (reference sequence). V was shortened by 0 bases and J by 8 bases, with 17 bases between the two germline ends. The CDR3 is 15 amino acids. The DNA for the CDR3 is TGTGCCAGCAGCTTGGGCGGCCAGGGTCTAGGGGGCTACACCTTC. Protein: CASSLGGQGLGGYTF. The full variable domain, its missing parts supplied by reference TRBV5-4 and TRBJ1-2, is ETGVTQSPTHLIKTRGQQVTLRCSSQSGHNTVSWYQQALGQGPQFIFQYYREEENGRGNFPPRFSGLQFPNYSSELNVNALELDDSALYLCASSLGGQGLGGYTFGSGTRLTVV.

This chain's CDR3 is CASSSWTGGLSNYGYTF. The CDR3 nucleotides read TGCGCCAGCAGCTCATGGACAGGGGGACTTTCTAACTATGGCTACACCTTC. The chain joins TRBV5-1 to TRBJ1-2; 10 bases match TRBD1. The V gene's germline CDR1 is SGHRS and CDR2 YFSETQ. V lost 3 bases, J lost 0 bases, and 8 bases stayed unmatched. The CDR3 sequence is 17 residues long. Combining the CDR3 with reference TRBV5-1 and TRBJ1-2 gives the whole variable domain KAGVTQTPRYLIKTRGQQVTLSCSPISGHRSVSWYQQTPGQGLQFLFEYFSETQRNKGNFPGRFSGRQFSNSRSEMNVSTLELGDSALYLCASSSWTGGLSNYGYTFGSGTRLTVV.

This clone has just one count. This chain connects TRBV7-3 to TRBJ2-1, with a possible D match to TRBD2 (6 bases). From germline, CDR1 is SGHTA and CDR2 FQGTGA. V lost 2 bases and J lost 2, with 10 bases in between. The length of the CDR3 is 15 residues. This chain's CDR3 is CASSLGGVPYNEQFF. The CDR3 DNA reads as TGTGCCAGCAGCTTAGGCGGGGTCCCCTACAATGAGCAGTTCTTC.

This rearrangement joins TRBV5-1 to TRBJ2-1; D perhaps matches TRBD2 (5 bases). CDR1 and CDR2 (germline): SGHRS, YFSETQ. The CDR3 has 15 residues. The V gene lost 4 bases and the J gene lost 0 bases, with 11 bases spanning the gap. The CDR3 loop reads CASSGLLSSYNEQFF. DNA of the CDR3: TGCGCCAGCAGCGGACTCCTGAGCTCCTACAATGAGCAGTTCTTC.

This chain joins TRBV11-3 and TRBJ2-7; no clear D gene. This CDR3 comprises 13 residues. Germline V gene sequence: CDR1 SGHNT, CDR2 YENEEA. Deletions cut 2 bases from V and 3 bases from J, with 8 bases between. The DNA for the CDR3 is TGTGCCAGCAGCTTAACCGAGAACTACGAGCAGTACTTC. Its protein product is CASSLTENYEQYF.

The J gene is TRBJ1-2, the V gene TRBV7-2, with D maybe TRBD1 (5 bases). With 1 base removed from V and 4 bases from J, the gap between germline ends came to 10 bases. CDR3 length: 14 residues. The germline V gene has CDR1 SGHTA and CDR2 FQGNSA. In DNA, the CDR3 is TGTGCCAGCAGCTTAGGAAGGCAGGGCTATGGCTACACCTTC. Protein product: CASSLGRQGYGYTF.

The rearrangement links TRBV2 to TRBJ1-2; 9 nucleotides agree with TRBD1. Germline CDR1 SNHLY, CDR2 FYNNEI. J was trimmed by 7 bases and V by 6 bases; bases with no gene match: 6. The CDR3 runs 13 residues. The CDR3 loop reads CASSPGTGSGYTF. CDR3 DNA: TGTGCCAGCAGCCCGGGGACAGGGAGTGGCTACACCTTC.

The CDR3 DNA reads TGTGCCAGCAAGCGGGGGCTGATAGTGAATGAGCAGTTCTTC. This encodes CASKRGLIVNEQFF. The V gene is TRBV28, the J gene TRBJ2-1; 8 bases match TRBD2. The CDR3 extends over 14 amino acids. V dropped 7 bases and J dropped 7; count of bases not matched to a gene: 9. Germline CDR1 and CDR2: MDHEN and SYDVKM.

The V gene is TRBV11-1, the J gene TRBJ2-7; TRBD1 aligns across 11 bases. V shed 4 bases and J 2 bases; nucleotides not matched to a gene: 10. CDR3 length: 17 amino acids. CDR1 SGHAT and CDR2 FQDESV come from the germline V gene (reference sequence). CDR3 sequence: CASSSGQGARGTYEQYF. The CDR3 DNA reads TGTGCCAGCAGCTCCGGACAGGGGGCAAGAGGAACCTACGAGCAGTACTTC. Full variable domain (outside the CDR3, taken from reference TRBV11-1 and TRBJ2-7): EAEVAQSPRYKITEKSQAVAFWCDPISGHATLYWYRQILGQGPELLVQFQDESVVDDSQLPKDRFSAERLKGVDSTLKIQPAELGDSAMYLCASSSGQGARGTYEQYFGPGTRLTVT.

The V gene is TRBV7-2, the J gene TRBJ2-7, with 7 bases that match TRBD1. Germline V gene lookup returns CDR1 SGHTA and CDR2 FQGNSA. CDR3 length: 14 residues. V dropped 2 bases and J dropped 11; count of bases not matched to a gene: 12. The CDR3 coding sequence is TGTGCCAGCAGCTTACTCGCAGGGGGATGTCACAAGTACTTC. It yields the protein CASSLLAGGCHKYF.

The rearrangement links TRBV29-1 to TRBJ1-1; D is ambiguous. CDR1 SQVTM and CDR2 ANQGSEA come from the germline V gene. V gave up 4 bases and J gave up 4 bases, with 19 bases separating them. The CDR3 runs 15 residues. This chain's CDR3 is CSVGGRGSVVTEAFF. The CDR3 DNA follows: TGCAGCGTTGGGGGAAGAGGGTCGGTGGTCACTGAAGCTTTCTTT.

This chain connects TRBV11-2 to TRBJ1-3; TRBD1 matches 7 bases. CDR3 length: 15 residues. V dropped 6 bases and J dropped 6; count of bases not matched to a gene: 11. The germline V gene encodes CDR1 SGHAT and CDR2 FQNNGV. CDR3 residues: CASRTGTENKNTIYF. For the CDR3, the DNA is TGTGCCAGCAGGACCGGGACAGAAAATAAAAACACCATATATTTT.

A word on this clone: The same CDR3 arises from other DNA sequences in this sample as well. This chain connects TRBV19 to TRBJ1-1; possible D gene TRBD1, 5 bases. Between the trimmed V and J ends, which lost 9 bases and 1 base, there was a span of 12 bases. The germline V gene encodes CDR1 LNHDA and CDR2 SQIVND (reference sequence). The CDR3 runs 13 residues. The CDR3 bases are TGTGCCAGCAGTCCCGGGGGGAACACTGAAGCTTTCTTT. Translating gives CASSPGGNTEAFF. Full variable domain (outside the CDR3, taken from reference TRBV19 and TRBJ1-1): DGGITQSPKYLFRKEGQNVTLSCEQNLNHDAMYWYRQDPGQGLRLIYYSQIVNDFQKGDIAEGYSVSREKKESFPLTVTSAQKNPTAFYLCASSPGGNTEAFFGQGTRLTVV.

The chain couples TRBV18 to TRBJ1-1; the D is unclear. Germline CDR1 reads KGHSH; CDR2 reads LQKENI. The CDR3 runs 16 residues. V was pared by 5 bases and J by 4 bases, with 20 bases between. For the CDR3, the DNA is TGTGCCAGCTCATTAACGACACTCCCAATGGGCACTGAAGCTTTCTTT. Protein product: CASSLTTLPMGTEAFF.

The chain has TRBV11-3 and TRBJ1-1; D is perhaps TRBD1 (5 bases). Germline CDR1 reads SGHNT; CDR2 reads YENEEA. The V gene lost 5 bases and the J gene lost 6 bases, with 16 bases spanning the gap. The CDR3 has 14 amino acids. CDR3 residues: CASSLGHIGAEAFF. The CDR3, as DNA: TGTGCCAGCAGCCTTGGACATATTGGCGCTGAAGCTTTCTTT.

This clone was seen a few times. The CDR3 DNA reads as TGTGCCAGCAGCCAGACAGGGGGAACTGAAGCTTTCTTT. Protein product: CASSQTGGTEAFF. The genes are TRBV5-6 and TRBJ1-1; 9 bases are a match to TRBD1. The CDR3 consists of 13 residues. The V and J ends lost 4 bases and 5 bases, in that order; junction bases with no gene match: 3. CDR1 and CDR2 (germline): SGHDT, YYEEEE.

The chain uses TRBV4-1 and TRBJ1-1, with 11 nucleotides matching TRBD1. Unmatched junction bases numbered 3, after V lost 4 bases and J lost 8 bases. In germline, CDR1 is MGHRA, CDR2 YSYEKL. This CDR3 contains 13 residues. The CDR3 coding sequence is TGCGCCAGCAGCCCATGGACAGGGGGCGAAGCTTTCTTT. As protein: CASSPWTGGEAFF.

CDR3 nucleotides: TGTGCCAGCAGCTCCGGACTAGAGAGCCAGTATTTT. Amino acid sequence: CASSSGLESQYF. This chain uses TRBV9 with TRBJ2-3, with 7 positions matching TRBD2. Germline V gene lookup returns CDR1 SGDLS and CDR2 YYNGEE. This CDR3 has 12 amino acids. The V and J ends lost 4 bases and 12 bases, in that order; junction bases with no gene match: 8.

The CDR3 DNA is TGTGCCAGCAGCGTAGTGAGGGGGCGAAGTGAAGCTGAAGCTTTCTTT. Translated: CASSVVRGRSEAEAFF. The chain has TRBV9 and TRBJ1-1; 7 bases line up with TRBD1. The J segment lost 6 bases and the V segment lost 0 bases, leaving 11 bases of the junction unmatched. The CDR3 runs to 16 residues. Per the germline V gene, CDR1 is SGDLS and CDR2 is YYNGEE.